The TCR beta chain under discussion was sequenced for a study of beta chain features in type 1 diabetes. Study information: There was similarity between patients and healthy donors in age, gender and cell yields. The number of sorted cells examined across all samples was approximately 100 million.

Broader study findings: Fewer junction insertions and more nucleotide deletions appeared in type 1 diabetes patients.

Sequenced material consisted of expressed TCRB transcripts (all of the isolated RNA was reverse transcribed). Data came from immunoSEQ multiplex PCR; TCRdb stores just in-frame clones and leaves some out. The table has about 900,000 clones, roughly 15% seen once. The CDR3 is made up of 16 amino acids. The germline V gene has CDR1 LNHDA and CDR2 SQIVND (reference sequence). V lost 5 bases, J lost 2 bases, and 18 bases lay in between. About this clone itself: Antigen unknown.

The V call is TRBV19, the J call TRBJ2-5, with D possibly matching TRBD1 (6 bases). The sequenced sample consisted of naive CD4+ T cells from blood. This TCR came from a woman aged 18 to 35 in good health. Written as DNA, the CDR3 is TGTGCCAGTAGTGCCCGTTACTTGGACAGTCAAGAGACCCAGTACTTC. Its translation is CASSARYLDSQETQYF.